This is a list of T cell receptor beta chains from one sample in a study of T-cell memory formation after mild COVID-19. TCRdb independently ran MiXCR on the 5' RACE reads; one entry per CDR3 protein. The profile shows 260,000 or so distinct CDR3 sequences, about a sixth of them singletons. The sample consisted of PBMCs or a T cell subset sorted from them (not recorded which). These receptors were collected from a man in his late teens or twenties who had mild COVID-19 (a few samples of this study predate the infection). Cell type and time point are not known. Both conserved end residues are part of each CDR3. Fields, in order: D gene, clone size, J gene, V gene, CDR3 DNA, CDR3 protein. The D gene is left open where the match is weak. Only part of the rows carry a size: once, few, many, or a class if the clone is expanded.

NA few TRBJ2-4 TRBV7-2 TGTGCCAGCGCACCATCGGCGGCCAAAAACATTCAGTACTTC CASAPSAAKNIQYF
TRBD1 once TRBJ1-6 TRBV6-2/TRBV6-3 TGTGCCAGCAGTCCCCGACAGGGGCGGATAAATTCACCCCTCCACTTT CASSPRQGRINSPLHF
NA many TRBJ1-2 TRBV7-3 TGTGCCAGCAGCCCCGGGGGTGGGGCTAACTATGGCTACACCTTC CASSPGGGANYGYTF
NA NA TRBJ2-5 TRBV20-1 TGCAGTGCTAGATATGACAGAAAAGAGACCCAGTACTTC CSARYDRKETQYF
TRBD2 many TRBJ2-1 TRBV7-8 TGTGCCAGCAGCTTAGCGCACGGGGGGTCGGTCAATGAGCAGTTCTTC CASSLAHGGSVNEQFF
NA few TRBJ1-6 TRBV7-9 TGTGCCAGCAGCCCCGACAGTTCCAATTCACCCCTCCACTTT CASSPDSSNSPLHF
NA few TRBJ2-7 TRBV9 TGTGCCAGCAGCGCCTCAGGGTTTCAAAGGGACGAGCAGTACTTC CASSASGFQRDEQYF
NA NA TRBJ1-1 TRBV6-2/TRBV6-3 TGTGCCAGCAGATCGGACCCGAACACTGAAGCTTTCTTT CASRSDPNTEAFF
NA NA TRBJ2-7 TRBV21-1 TGTGCCAGCCCTGGATCCCACCTAGCTTACTACGAGCAGTACTTC CASPGSHLAYYEQYF
TRBD1 NA TRBJ2-2 TRBV12-3/TRBV12-4 TGTGCCAGCAGCCCCAGACAGGGGAATACCGGGGAGCTGTTTTTT CASSPRQGNTGELFF
NA few TRBJ1-6 TRBV27 TGTGCCAGCAGTTTAAATCCGTATAATTCACCCCTCCACTTT CASSLNPYNSPLHF
TRBD2 many TRBJ2-1 TRBV20-1 TGCAGTGCTAGCCGGGTAGCGGGGGGGCCAAATGAGCAGTTCTTC CSASRVAGGPNEQFF
TRBD2 few TRBJ2-1 TRBV5-1 TGCGCCAGCAGATCGGGGGGCTCCTACAATGAGCAGTTCTTC CASRSGGSYNEQFF
NA few TRBJ2-2 TRBV29-1 TGCAGCGTTGATGTCGGGGAGCTGTTTTTT CSVDVGELFF
NA many TRBJ2-3 TRBV11-2 TGTGCCAGCAGCTTCCCCGTCCTAGCGAGGGGCACAGATACGCAGTATTTT CASSFPVLARGTDTQYF
NA NA TRBJ2-3 TRBV20-1 TGCAGTGCTACCAGCAATCCAGATACGCAGTATTTT CSATSNPDTQYF
TRBD1 NA TRBJ1-2 TRBV20-1 TGCAGTGCTAGAGAATCGAAGGGGGCGTTCTATGGCTACACCTTC CSARESKGAFYGYTF